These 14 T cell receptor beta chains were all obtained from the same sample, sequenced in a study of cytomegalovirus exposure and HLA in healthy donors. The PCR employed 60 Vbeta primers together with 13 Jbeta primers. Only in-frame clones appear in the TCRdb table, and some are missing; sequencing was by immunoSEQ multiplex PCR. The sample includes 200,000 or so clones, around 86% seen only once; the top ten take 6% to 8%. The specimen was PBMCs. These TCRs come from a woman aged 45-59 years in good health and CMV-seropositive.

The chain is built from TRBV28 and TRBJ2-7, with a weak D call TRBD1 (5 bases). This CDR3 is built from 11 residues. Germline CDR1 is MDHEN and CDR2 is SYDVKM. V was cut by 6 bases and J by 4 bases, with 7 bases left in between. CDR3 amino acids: CASSREYEQYF. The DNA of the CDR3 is TGTGCCAGCAGCAGGGAATACGAGCAGTACTTC.

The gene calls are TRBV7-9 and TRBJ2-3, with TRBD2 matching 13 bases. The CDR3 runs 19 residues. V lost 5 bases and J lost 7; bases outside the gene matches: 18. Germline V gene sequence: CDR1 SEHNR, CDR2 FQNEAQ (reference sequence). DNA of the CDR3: TGTGCCAGCAGCGCCCAGGGTGGACTAGCGGGGGCCCTACGTTATACGCAGTATTTT. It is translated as CASSAQGGLAGALRYTQYF.

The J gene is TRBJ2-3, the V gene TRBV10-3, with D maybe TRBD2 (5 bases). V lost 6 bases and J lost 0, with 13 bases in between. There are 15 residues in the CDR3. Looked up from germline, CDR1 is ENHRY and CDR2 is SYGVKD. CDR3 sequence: CAIRDSPLSTDTQYF. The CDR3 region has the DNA TGTGCCATCAGGGACTCACCCTTGAGCACAGATACGCAGTATTTT.

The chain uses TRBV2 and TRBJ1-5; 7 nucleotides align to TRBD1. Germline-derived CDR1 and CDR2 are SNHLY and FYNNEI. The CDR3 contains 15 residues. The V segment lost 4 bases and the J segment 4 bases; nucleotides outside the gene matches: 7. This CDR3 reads CASSAGGSSNQPQHF. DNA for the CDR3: TGTGCCAGCAGTGCAGGGGGTAGCTCGAATCAGCCCCAGCATTTT.

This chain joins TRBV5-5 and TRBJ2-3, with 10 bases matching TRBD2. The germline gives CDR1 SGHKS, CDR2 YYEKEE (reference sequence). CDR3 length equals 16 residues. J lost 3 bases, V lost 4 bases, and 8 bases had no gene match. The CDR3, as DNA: TGTGCCAGCAGCCAATCTCCTAGCGGGGGTACAGATACGCAGTATTTT. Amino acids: CASSQSPSGGTDTQYF.

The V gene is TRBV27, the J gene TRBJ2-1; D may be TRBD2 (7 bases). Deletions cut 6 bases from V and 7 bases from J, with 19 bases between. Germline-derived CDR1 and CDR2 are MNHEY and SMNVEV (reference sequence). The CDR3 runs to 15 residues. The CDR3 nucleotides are TGTGCCAGCAGCAGTGGAGGGGGGGGGTTTAATGAGCAGTTCTTC. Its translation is CASSSGGGGFNEQFF.

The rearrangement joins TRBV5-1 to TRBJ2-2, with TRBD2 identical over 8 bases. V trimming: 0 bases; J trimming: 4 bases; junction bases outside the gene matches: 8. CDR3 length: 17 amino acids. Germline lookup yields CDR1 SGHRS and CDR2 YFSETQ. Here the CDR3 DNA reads TGCGCCAGCAGCTTGGCCCCAGCGGGAGCGGGCACCGGGGAGCTGTTTTTT. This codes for CASSLAPAGAGTGELFF.

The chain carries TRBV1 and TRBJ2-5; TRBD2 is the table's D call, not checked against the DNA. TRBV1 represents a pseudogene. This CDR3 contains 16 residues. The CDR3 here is CTNSQEWTAGQETQYF. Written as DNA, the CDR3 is TGCACCAACAGCCAAGAATGGACGGCGGGACAAGAGACCCAGTACTTC.

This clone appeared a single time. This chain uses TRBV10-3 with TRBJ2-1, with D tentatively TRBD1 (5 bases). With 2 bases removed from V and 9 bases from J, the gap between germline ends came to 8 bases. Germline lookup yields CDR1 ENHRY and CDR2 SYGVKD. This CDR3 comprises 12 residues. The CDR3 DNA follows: TGTGCCATCAGTGAGCTAGGGGCTGAGCAGTTCTTC. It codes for CAISELGAEQFF.

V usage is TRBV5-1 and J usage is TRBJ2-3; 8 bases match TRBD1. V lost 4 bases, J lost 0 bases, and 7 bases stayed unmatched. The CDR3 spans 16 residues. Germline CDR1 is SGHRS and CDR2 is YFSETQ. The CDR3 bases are TGCGCCAGCAGCGTAGGGACAGGCTCTAGCACAGATACGCAGTATTTT. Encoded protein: CASSVGTGSSTDTQYF.

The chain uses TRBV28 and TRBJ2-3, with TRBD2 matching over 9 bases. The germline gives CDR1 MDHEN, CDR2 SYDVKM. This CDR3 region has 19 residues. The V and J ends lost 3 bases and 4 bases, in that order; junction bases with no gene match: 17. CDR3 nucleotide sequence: TGTGCCAGCAGTTTGCGCTGGCGGATGAGCGGGAGGCGTGCAGATACGCAGTATTTT. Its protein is CASSLRWRMSGRRADTQYF. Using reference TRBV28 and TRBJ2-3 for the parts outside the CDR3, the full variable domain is DVKVTQSSRYLVKRTGEKVFLECVQDMDHENMFWYRQDPGLGLRLIYFSYDVKMKEKGDIPEGYSVSREKKERFSLILESASTNQTSMYLCASSLRWRMSGRRADTQYFGPGTRLTVL.

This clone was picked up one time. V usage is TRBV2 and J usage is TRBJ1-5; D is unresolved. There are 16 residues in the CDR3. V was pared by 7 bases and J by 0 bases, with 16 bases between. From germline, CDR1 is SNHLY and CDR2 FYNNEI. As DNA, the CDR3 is TGTGCCAGCAAGGGTGGTTTGAGGGATAGCAATCAGCCCCAGCATTTT. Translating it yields CASKGGLRDSNQPQHF.

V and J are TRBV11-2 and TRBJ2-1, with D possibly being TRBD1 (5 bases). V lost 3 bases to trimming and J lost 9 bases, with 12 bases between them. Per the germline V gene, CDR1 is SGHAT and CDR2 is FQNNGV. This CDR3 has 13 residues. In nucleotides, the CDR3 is TGTGCCAGCAGCTTGGCCCAGGGTGGTGAGCAGTTCTTC. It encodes CASSLAQGGEQFF. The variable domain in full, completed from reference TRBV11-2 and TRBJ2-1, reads EAGVAQSPRYKIIEKRQSVAFWCNPISGHATLYWYQQILGQGPKLLIQFQNNGVVDDSQLPKDRFSAERLKGVDSTLKIQPAKLEDSAVYLCASSLAQGGEQFFGPGTRLTVL.

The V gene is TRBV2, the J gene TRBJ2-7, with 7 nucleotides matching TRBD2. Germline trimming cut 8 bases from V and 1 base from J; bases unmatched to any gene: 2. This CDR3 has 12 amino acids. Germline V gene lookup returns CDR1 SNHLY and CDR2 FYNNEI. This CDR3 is CASRDYSYEQYF. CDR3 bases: TGTGCCAGCCGGGACTATTCCTACGAGCAGTACTTC.